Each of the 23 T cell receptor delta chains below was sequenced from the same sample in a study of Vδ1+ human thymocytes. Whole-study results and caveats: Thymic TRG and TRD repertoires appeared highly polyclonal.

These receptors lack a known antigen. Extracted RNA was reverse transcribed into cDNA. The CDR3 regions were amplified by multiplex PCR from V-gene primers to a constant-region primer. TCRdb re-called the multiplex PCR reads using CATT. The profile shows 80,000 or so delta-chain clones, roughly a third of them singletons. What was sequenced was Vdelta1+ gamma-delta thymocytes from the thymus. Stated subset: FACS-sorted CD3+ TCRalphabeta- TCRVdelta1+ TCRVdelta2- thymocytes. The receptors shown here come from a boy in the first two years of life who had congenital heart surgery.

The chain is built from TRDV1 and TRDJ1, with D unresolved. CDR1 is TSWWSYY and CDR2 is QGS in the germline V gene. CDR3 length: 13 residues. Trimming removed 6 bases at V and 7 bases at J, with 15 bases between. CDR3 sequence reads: CALGPGPPIKLIF. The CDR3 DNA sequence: TGTGCTCTTGGTCCGGGCCCTCCGATTAAACTCATCTTT.

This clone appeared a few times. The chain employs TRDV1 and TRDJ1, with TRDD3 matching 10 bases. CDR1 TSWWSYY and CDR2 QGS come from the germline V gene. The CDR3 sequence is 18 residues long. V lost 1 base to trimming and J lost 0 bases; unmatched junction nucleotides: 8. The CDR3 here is CALGEPISTGGYTDKLIF. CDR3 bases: TGTGCTCTTGGGGAACCGATAAGTACTGGGGGATACACCGATAAACTCATCTTT.

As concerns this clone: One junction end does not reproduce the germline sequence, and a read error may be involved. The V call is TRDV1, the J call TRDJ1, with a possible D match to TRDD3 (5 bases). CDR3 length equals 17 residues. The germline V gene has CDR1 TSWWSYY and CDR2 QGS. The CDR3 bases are TGTGCTCTTGGCGAACTCCTGGGCCTCTGGGAGACCGATAAACTCATCTTT. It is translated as CALGELLGLWETDKLIF.

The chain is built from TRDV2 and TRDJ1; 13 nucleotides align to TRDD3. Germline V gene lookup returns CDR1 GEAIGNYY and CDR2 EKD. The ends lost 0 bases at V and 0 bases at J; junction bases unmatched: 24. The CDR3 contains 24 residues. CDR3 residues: CACDTACFFRPPTGGYANTDKLIF. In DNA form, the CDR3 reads TGTGCCTGTGACACCGCCTGTTTCTTCCGGCCGCCGACTGGGGGATACGCGAACACCGATAAACTCATCTTT.

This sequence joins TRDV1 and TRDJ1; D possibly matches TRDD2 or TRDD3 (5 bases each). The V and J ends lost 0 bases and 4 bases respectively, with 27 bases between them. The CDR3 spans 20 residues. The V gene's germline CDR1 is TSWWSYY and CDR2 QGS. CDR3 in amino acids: CALGELNPTRSGLGDDKLIF. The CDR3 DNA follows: TGTGCTCTTGGGGAACTGAACCCTACCCGATCTGGGCTGGGTGACGATAAACTCATCTTT.

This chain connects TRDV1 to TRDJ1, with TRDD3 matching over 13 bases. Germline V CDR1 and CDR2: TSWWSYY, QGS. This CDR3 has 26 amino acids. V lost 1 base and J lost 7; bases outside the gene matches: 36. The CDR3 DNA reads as TGTGCTCTTGGGGAACCGAGTTTCAAGTTTTGGGGCCTTCCTCCCCGACTACTGGGGGATACGGGTAAACTCATCTTT. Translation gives CALGEPSFKFWGLPPRLLGDTGKLIF.

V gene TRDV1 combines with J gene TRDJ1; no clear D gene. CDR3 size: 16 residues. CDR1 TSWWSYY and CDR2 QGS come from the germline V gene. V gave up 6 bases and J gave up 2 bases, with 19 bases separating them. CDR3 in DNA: TGTGCTCTTGGCCTAGCCTTTACCCGACTTACCGATAAACTCATCTTT. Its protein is CALGLAFTRLTDKLIF.

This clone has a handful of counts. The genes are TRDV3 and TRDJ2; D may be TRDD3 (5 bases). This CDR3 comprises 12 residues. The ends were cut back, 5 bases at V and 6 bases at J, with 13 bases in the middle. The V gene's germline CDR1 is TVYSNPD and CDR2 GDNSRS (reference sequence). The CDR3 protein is CAPTKGSAQLFF. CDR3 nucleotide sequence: TGTGCCCCCACGAAGGGATCAGCACAACTCTTCTTT.

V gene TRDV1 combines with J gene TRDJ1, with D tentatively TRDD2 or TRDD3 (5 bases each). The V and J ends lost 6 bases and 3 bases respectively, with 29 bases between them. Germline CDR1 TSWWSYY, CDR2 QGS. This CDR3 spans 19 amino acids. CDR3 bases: TGTGCTCTTGGAGCCGACTCCCCCTACTGTCCGGGGGTCCCCGATAAACTCATCTTT. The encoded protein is CALGADSPYCPGVPDKLIF.

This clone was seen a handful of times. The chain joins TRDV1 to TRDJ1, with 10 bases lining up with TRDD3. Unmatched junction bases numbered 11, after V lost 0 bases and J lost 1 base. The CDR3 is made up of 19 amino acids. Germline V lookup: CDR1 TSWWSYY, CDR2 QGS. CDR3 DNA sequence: TGTGCTCTTGGGGAACTAGGAGGAACTGGGGGATCGCCCACCGATAAACTCATCTTT. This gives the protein CALGELGGTGGSPTDKLIF.

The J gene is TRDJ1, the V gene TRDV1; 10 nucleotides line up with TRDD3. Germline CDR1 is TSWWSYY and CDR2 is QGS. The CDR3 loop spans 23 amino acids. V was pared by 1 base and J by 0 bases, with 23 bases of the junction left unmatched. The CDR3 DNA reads TGTGCTCTTGGGGAACGTGTCGGTGACCTATCGACTGGGGGATCCCTGTACACCGATAAACTCATCTTT. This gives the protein CALGERVGDLSTGGSLYTDKLIF.

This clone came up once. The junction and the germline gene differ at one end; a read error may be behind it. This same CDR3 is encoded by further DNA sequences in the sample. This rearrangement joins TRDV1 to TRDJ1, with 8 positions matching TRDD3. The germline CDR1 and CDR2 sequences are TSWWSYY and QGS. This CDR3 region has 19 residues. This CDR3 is CALGDPTPGGDGGTGKLIF. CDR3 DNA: TGTGCTCTTGGGGATCCAACTCCTGGGGGAGACGGGGGGACCGGTAAACTCATCTTT.

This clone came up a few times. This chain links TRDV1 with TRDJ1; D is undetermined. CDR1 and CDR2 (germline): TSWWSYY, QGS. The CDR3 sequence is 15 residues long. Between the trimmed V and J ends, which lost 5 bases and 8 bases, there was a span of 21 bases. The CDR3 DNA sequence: TGTGCTCTTGGGAAACCTCTAGGCCTCCCCCGCAAACTCATCTTT. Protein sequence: CALGKPLGLPRKLIF.

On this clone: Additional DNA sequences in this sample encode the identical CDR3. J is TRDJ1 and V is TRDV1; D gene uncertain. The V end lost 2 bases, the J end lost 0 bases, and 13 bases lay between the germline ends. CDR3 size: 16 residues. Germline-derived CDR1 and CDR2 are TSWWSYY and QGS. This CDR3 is CALGEIGLLYTDKLIF. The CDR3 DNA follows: TGTGCTCTTGGGGAAATCGGGTTATTGTACACCGATAAACTCATCTTT.

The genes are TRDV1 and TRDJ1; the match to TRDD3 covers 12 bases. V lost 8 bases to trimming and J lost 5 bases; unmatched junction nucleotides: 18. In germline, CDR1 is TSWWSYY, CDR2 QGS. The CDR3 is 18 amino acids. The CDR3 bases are TGTGCTCTTACTCCTTCGGGTGTACTGGGGGATACTCCAGATAAACTCATCTTT. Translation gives CALTPSGVLGDTPDKLIF.

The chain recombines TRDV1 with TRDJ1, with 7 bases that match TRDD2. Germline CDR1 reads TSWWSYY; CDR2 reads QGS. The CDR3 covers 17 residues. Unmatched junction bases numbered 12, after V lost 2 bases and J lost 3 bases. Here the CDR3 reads CALGEYSYLVLADKLIF. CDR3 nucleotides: TGTGCTCTTGGGGAATATTCCTACCTCGTACTCGCCGATAAACTCATCTTT.

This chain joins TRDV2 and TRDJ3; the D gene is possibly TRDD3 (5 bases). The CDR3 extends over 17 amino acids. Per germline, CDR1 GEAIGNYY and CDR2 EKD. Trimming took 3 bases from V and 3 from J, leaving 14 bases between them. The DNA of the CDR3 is TGTGCCTGTGACTTCCCTCCCGGGGACTGGGACACCCGACAGATGTTTTTC. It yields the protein CACDFPPGDWDTRQMFF.

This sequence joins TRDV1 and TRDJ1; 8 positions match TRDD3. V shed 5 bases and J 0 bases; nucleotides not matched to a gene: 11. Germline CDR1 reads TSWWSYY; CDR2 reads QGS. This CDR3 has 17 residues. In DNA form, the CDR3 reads TGTGCTCTTGGGCACCTGATACTGGGGGTCTACACCGATAAACTCATCTTT. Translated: CALGHLILGVYTDKLIF.

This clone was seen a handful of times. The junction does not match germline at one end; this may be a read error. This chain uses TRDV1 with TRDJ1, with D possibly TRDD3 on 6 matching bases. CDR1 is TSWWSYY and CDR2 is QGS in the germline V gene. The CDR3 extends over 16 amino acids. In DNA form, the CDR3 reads TGTGCTCTTGCTCTTCATCCGTGGGGATCCACCGATGAACTCATCTTT. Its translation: CALALHPWGSTDELIF.

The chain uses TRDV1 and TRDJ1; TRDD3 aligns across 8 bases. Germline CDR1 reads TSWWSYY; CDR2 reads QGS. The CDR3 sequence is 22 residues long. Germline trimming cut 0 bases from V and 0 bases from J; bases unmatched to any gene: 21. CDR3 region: CALGELQSGGAPPGHYTDKLIF. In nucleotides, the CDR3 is TGTGCTCTTGGGGAACTCCAGTCTGGGGGAGCCCCCCCAGGTCATTACACCGATAAACTCATCTTT.

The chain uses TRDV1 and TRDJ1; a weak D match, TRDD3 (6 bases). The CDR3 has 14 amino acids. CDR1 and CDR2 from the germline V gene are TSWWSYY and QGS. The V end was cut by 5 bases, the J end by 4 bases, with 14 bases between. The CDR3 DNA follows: TGTGCTCTTGGGACCCTGGGGAATGACGATAAACTCATCTTT. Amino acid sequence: CALGTLGNDDKLIF.

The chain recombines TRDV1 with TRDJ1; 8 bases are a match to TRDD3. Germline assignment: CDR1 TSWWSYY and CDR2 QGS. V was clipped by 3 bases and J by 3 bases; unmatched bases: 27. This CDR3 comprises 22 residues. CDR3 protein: CALGDTTPSHLLGGFSPDKLIF. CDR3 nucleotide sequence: TGTGCTCTTGGGGACACCACCCCGTCCCATCTACTGGGGGGCTTCTCGCCCGATAAACTCATCTTT.

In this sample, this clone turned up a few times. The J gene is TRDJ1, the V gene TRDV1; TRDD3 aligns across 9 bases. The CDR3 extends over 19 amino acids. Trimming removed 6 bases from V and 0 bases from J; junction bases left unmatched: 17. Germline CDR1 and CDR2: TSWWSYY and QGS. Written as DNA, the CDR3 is TGTGCTCTTGGTTTATCTTCCCTCTACTGGGGGAGAGACACCGATAAACTCATCTTT. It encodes CALGLSSLYWGRDTDKLIF.